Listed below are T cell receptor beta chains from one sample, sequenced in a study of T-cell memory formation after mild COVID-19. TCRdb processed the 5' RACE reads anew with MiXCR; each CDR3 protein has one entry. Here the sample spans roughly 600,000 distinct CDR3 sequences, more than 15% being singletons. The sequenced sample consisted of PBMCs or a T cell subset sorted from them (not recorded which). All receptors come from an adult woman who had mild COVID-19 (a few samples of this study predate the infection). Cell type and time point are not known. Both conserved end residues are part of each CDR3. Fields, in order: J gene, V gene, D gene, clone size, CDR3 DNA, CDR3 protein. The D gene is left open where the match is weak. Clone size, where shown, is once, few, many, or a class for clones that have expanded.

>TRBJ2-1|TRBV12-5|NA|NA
TGTGCTAGTGGTTATCAGCGGGACAATGAGCAGTTCTTC
CASGYQRDNEQFF
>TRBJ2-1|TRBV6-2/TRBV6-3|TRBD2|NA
TGTGCCAGCACCGGACTAGCGGGAGCCCCCCATGAGCAGTTCTTC
CASTGLAGAPHEQFF
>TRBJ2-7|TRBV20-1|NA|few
TGCAGTGCTAGAGCGGAGACATCCGTCTACGAGCAGTACTTC
CSARAETSVYEQYF
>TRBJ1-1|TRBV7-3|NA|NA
TGTGCCAGCAGCTTAACGGCAATTCAGTACACTGAAGCTTTCTTT
CASSLTAIQYTEAFF
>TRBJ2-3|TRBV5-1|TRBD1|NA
TGCGCCAGCAAAATCGGACAGGGGGCTTTTGATACGCAGTATTTT
CASKIGQGAFDTQYF
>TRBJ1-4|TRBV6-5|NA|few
TGTGCCAGCAGTTACGCCGGGGGAGGGGAAAAACTGTTTTTT
CASSYAGGGEKLFF
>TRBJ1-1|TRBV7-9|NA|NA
TGTGCCAGCAGCTCAAGCCGGGATCTCGATTTGGCTGAAGCTTTCTTT
CASSSSRDLDLAEAFF
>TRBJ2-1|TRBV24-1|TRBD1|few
TGTGCCACCAGTGAAAGTTCCGGGACAGGGTTCAACAATGAGCAGTTCTTC
CATSESSGTGFNNEQFF
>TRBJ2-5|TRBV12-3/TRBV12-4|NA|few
TGTGCCAGCAGTTGGGTACAAGAGACCCAGTACTTC
CASSWVQETQYF
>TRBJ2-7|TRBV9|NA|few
TGTGCCAGCAGCACCGGGACTGCGGGCGAGCAGTACTTC
CASSTGTAGEQYF
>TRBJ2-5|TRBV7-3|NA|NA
TGTGCCAGCAGCTTAAGTGGCGGAGAGAGGGAGACCCAGTACTTC
CASSLSGGERETQYF
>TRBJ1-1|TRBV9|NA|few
TGTGCCAGCAGCCCCGGGGTCTACACTGAAGCTTTCTTT
CASSPGVYTEAFF
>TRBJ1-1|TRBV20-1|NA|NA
TGCAGCCCATTTCTAGGGGCTGGGGCTTTCTTT
CSPFLGAGAFF
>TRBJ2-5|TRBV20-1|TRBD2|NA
TGCAGTGCGGGGAGCGGGGGTGGGGAGACCCAGTACTTC
CSAGSGGGETQYF